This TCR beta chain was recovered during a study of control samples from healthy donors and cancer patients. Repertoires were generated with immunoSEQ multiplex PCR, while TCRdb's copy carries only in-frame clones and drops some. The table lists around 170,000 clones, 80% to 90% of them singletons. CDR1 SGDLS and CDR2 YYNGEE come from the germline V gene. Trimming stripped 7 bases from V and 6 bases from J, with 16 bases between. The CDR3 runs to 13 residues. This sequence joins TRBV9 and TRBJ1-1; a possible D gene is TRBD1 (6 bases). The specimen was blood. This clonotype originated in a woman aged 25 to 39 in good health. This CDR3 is CASGRGNSAEAFF. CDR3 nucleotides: TGTGCCAGCGGTAGGGGGAATAGCGCTGAAGCTTTCTTT.